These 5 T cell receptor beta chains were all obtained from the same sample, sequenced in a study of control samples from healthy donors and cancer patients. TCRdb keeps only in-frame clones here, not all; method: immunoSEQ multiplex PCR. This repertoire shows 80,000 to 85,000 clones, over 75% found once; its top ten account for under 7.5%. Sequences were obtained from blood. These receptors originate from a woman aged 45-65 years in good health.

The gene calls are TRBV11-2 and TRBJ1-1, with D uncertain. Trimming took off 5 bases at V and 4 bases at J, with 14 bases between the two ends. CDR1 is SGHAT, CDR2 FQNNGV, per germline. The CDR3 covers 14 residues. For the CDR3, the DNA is TGTGCCAGCAGCGTCGGGGAGCCGGGCACTGAAGCTTTCTTT. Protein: CASSVGEPGTEAFF.

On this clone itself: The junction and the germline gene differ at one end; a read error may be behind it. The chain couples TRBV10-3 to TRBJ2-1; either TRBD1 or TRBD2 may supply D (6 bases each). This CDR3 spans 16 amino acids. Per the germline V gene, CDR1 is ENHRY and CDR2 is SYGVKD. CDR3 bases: TGTGCCAGCAGTGAGTTCGGATCGGGGGCTGGCAATGAGCAGTTCTTC. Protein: CASSEFGSGAGNEQFF.

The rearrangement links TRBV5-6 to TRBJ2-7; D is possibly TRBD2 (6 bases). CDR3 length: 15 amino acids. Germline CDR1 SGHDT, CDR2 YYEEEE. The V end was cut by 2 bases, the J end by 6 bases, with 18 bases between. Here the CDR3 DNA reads TGTGCCAGCAGCTTTCGGGGGTCCCCGGGTTCCGAGCAGTACTTC. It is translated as CASSFRGSPGSEQYF.

This CDR3 reads CASSVDRARGQPQHF. The CDR3 bases are TGTGCCAGCAGTGTAGACAGGGCCCGCGGTCAGCCCCAGCATTTT. The chain carries TRBV2 and TRBJ1-5, with TRBD1 matching over 7 bases. The CDR3 loop spans 15 amino acids. Germline loops: CDR1 SNHLY, CDR2 FYNNEI. V gave up 4 bases and J gave up 6 bases; unmatched junction bases: 9.

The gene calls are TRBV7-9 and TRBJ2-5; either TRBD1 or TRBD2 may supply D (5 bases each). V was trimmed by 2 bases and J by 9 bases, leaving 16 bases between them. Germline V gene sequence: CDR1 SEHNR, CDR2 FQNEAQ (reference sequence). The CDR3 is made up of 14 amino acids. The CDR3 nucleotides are TGTGCCAGCAGCTTACTCAGGGCGGACGGGGCCCAGTACTTC. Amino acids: CASSLLRADGAQYF.